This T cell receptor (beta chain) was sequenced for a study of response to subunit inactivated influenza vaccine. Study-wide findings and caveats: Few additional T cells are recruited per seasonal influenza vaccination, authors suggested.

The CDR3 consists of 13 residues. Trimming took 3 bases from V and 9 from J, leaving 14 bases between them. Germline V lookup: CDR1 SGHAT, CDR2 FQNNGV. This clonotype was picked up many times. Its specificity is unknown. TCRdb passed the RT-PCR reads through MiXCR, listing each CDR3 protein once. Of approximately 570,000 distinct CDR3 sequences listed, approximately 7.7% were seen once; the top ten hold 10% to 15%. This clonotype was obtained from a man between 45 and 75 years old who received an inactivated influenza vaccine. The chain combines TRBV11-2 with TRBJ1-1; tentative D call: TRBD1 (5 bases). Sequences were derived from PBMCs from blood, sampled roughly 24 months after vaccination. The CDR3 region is CASSLGGMEKAFF. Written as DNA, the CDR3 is TGTGCCAGCAGCTTGGGGGGAATGGAAAAAGCTTTCTTT.